The 14 T cell receptor beta chains given below trace back to one sample, sequenced in a study of control samples from healthy donors and cancer patients. Assay: immunoSEQ multiplex PCR; the TCRdb copy retains only in-frame clones and omits some. The repertoire holds 150,000 to 200,000 clones, with 90% to 95% as singletons. The sample was blood. The receptors were sampled from a man younger than 35 in good health.

The chain uses TRBV12-5 and TRBJ2-5; D is perhaps TRBD2 (5 bases). Germline V gives CDR1 LGHNT, CDR2 FRNRAP. The CDR3 has 15 amino acids. Between the trimmed V and J ends, which lost 1 base and 5 bases, there was a span of 14 bases. CDR3 sequence (DNA): TGTGCTAGTGGTTTGGCCCAGCCCGGGGAGGAGACCCAGTACTTC. Its protein product is CASGLAQPGEETQYF.

Only one count was recorded for this clone. V is TRBV12-3 or TRBV12-4 and J is TRBJ1-4; D remains ambiguous. The CDR3 has 13 residues. Trimming stripped 7 bases from V and 0 bases from J, with 6 bases between. DNA for the CDR3: TGTGCCAGCACTCCTGCAACTAATGAAAAACTGTTTTTT. Translated: CASTPATNEKLFF.

This clone was counted once. The chain has TRBV28 and TRBJ2-1, with TRBD1 matching over 7 bases. CDR1 is MDHEN, CDR2 SYDVKM, per germline. This CDR3 is built from 14 residues. V dropped 10 bases and J dropped 4; count of bases not matched to a gene: 10. CDR3 amino acids: CATNGQDHYNEQFF. CDR3 bases: TGTGCCACGAACGGACAGGACCATTACAATGAGCAGTTCTTC.

The chain uses TRBV5-5 and TRBJ2-7, with D uncertain. Germline V gene lookup returns CDR1 SGHKS and CDR2 YYEKEE (reference sequence). V was cut by 2 bases and J by 0 bases, with 9 bases left in between. The CDR3 spans 14 residues. The CDR3 sequence: CASSFGRASYEQYF. The CDR3 DNA follows: TGTGCCAGCAGCTTCGGTAGGGCCTCCTACGAGCAGTACTTC.

This chain uses TRBV10-3 with TRBJ2-7; D tentatively fits TRBD1 or TRBD2 (6 bases each). This CDR3 has 14 amino acids. Trimming stripped 11 bases from V and 2 bases from J, with 19 bases between. Germline V gene lookup returns CDR1 ENHRY and CDR2 SYGVKD. The CDR3, as DNA: TGTGCCGCCCTGGACCCGGGGGCCGCCTACGAGCAGTACTTC. Translation gives CAALDPGAAYEQYF.

This clone was observed a single time. The V gene is TRBV19, the J gene TRBJ1-2; no clear D. The germline V and J ends were trimmed by 5 bases and 14 bases, with 18 bases remaining between them. Germline CDR1 and CDR2: LNHDA and SQIVND (reference sequence). The CDR3 length is 12 residues. CDR3 sequence reads: CASSPTPRRLTF. CDR3 coding DNA: TGTGCCAGTAGTCCAACCCCCCGGCGGTTGACCTTC.

This chain uses TRBV6-5 with TRBJ2-7, with TRBD1 identical over 7 bases. Losses at the gene ends were 6 bases for V and 11 bases for J; bases not matched to a gene: 13. Germline V gene lookup returns CDR1 MNHEY and CDR2 SVGAGI. The CDR3 consists of 13 residues. This CDR3 reads CASSETGTAREYF. The CDR3 region has the DNA TGTGCCAGCAGCGAGACCGGGACAGCTCGGGAGTACTTC.

The gene calls are TRBV5-5 and TRBJ1-3, with 9 nucleotides matching TRBD1. The CDR3 covers 17 residues. The J segment lost 0 bases and the V segment lost 4 bases, leaving 8 bases of the junction unmatched. CDR1 SGHKS and CDR2 YYEKEE come from the germline V gene (reference sequence). The CDR3 region is CASSPAPTGGSGNTIYF. In DNA, the CDR3 is TGTGCCAGCAGCCCAGCCCCGACAGGGGGCTCTGGAAACACCATATATTTT. The full variable domain, completed using reference TRBV5-5 and TRBJ1-3, is DAGVTQSPTHLIKTRGQQVTLRCSPISGHKSVSWYQQVLGQGPQFIFQYYEKEERGRGNFPDRFSARQFPNYSSELNVNALLLGDSALYLCASSPAPTGGSGNTIYFGEGSWLTVV.

The V and J genes are TRBV6-5 and TRBJ2-1, with 10 bases that match TRBD1. This CDR3 region has 13 residues. V was pared by 4 bases and J by 6 bases, with 0 bases of the junction left unmatched. The germline V gene encodes CDR1 MNHEY and CDR2 SVGAGI. CDR3 sequence: CASSWTGGNEQFF. The CDR3 DNA sequence: TGTGCCAGCAGTTGGACAGGGGGCAATGAGCAGTTCTTC.

The V and J genes are TRBV18 and TRBJ2-7; 10 bases map to TRBD2. Germline V lookup: CDR1 KGHSH, CDR2 LQKENI. J lost 4 bases, V lost 0 bases, and 12 bases had no gene match. The CDR3 extends over 18 amino acids. The CDR3 nucleotides are TGTGCCAGCTCACCACCGAGGACGTCGGCTAGCGGGGGATACGAGCAGTACTTC. This translates into CASSPPRTSASGGYEQYF.

The V and J genes are TRBV6-5 and TRBJ1-2; 7 bases agree with TRBD1. Germline assignment: CDR1 MNHEY and CDR2 SVGAGI. The CDR3 sequence is 14 residues long. V was clipped by 6 bases and J by 8 bases; unmatched bases: 12. CDR3 bases: TGTGCCAGCAGAAGATTGACAGGGTCCGGCGGCTACACCTTC. This translates into CASRRLTGSGGYTF.

DNA of the CDR3: TGTGCCAGCAGTTCCGTCGACAGGGCTAGGAGTGAAGCTTTCTTT. Translation: CASSSVDRARSEAFF. The gene calls are TRBV28 and TRBJ1-1, with 7 bases fitting TRBD1. This CDR3 has 15 residues. Germline CDR1 is MDHEN and CDR2 is SYDVKM. V was pared by 4 bases and J by 7 bases, with 12 bases of the junction left unmatched.

The J gene is TRBJ1-5, the V gene TRBV19; 9 bases are shared with TRBD1. The CDR3 is 15 residues long. V gave up 8 bases and J gave up 6 bases; unmatched junction bases: 11. CDR1 is LNHDA and CDR2 is SQIVND in the germline V gene (reference sequence). For the CDR3, the DNA is TGTGCCAGTGGCCGGAACAGGGGGCCTGGTCAGCCCCAGCATTTT. Encoded protein: CASGRNRGPGQPQHF.

The V and J genes are TRBV7-2 and TRBJ2-7, with 7 bases matching TRBD1. Per the germline V gene, CDR1 is SGHTA and CDR2 is FQGNSA. The length of the CDR3 is 15 residues. Trimming cost V 1 base and J 2 bases; bases outside gene matches: 5. This CDR3 is CASSLGDREPYEQYF. The DNA for the CDR3 is TGTGCCAGCAGCTTAGGCGACAGGGAGCCCTACGAGCAGTACTTC.